The 26 T cell receptor beta chains presented below share a single source sample, sequenced in a study of cytomegalovirus exposure and HLA in healthy donors. Both 60 Vbeta primers and 13 Jbeta primers went into the PCR. Assay: immunoSEQ multiplex PCR; the TCRdb copy retains only in-frame clones and omits some. There are about 170,000 clones in the sample; 82% occur only once, and 0.95% to 1% lies in the top ten. Specimen: PBMCs. Receptors originate from a girl aged 2 to 9 in good health and CMV-seropositive.

The genes are TRBV28 and TRBJ1-2; maybe TRBD1 (6 bases). With 7 bases removed from V and 6 bases from J, the gap between germline ends came to 9 bases. Germline assignment: CDR1 MDHEN and CDR2 SYDVKM. CDR3 length: 11 amino acids. CDR3 in amino acids: CASTPGDGYTF. The CDR3 DNA is TGTGCCAGCACTCCAGGGGATGGCTACACCTTC.

This clone was seen just once. This chain connects TRBV28 to TRBJ2-3, with 8 bases identical to TRBD2. The CDR3 is 15 residues long. CDR1 and CDR2 from the germline V gene are MDHEN and SYDVKM. The J segment lost 1 base and the V segment lost 5 bases, leaving 5 bases of the junction unmatched. The CDR3 spells CASSPSSGRTDTQYF. CDR3 in DNA: TGTGCCAGCAGTCCATCTAGCGGGCGCACAGATACGCAGTATTTT.

The chain couples TRBV6-1 to TRBJ1-2; D might be TRBD1 (5 bases). The V gene's germline CDR1 is MNHNS and CDR2 SASEGT. This CDR3 contains 14 residues. With 5 bases removed from V and 4 bases from J, the gap between germline ends came to 14 bases. The CDR3 here is CASSWGREAYGYTF. In DNA, the CDR3 is TGTGCCAGCAGTTGGGGCAGGGAAGCCTATGGCTACACCTTC.

In this sample, this clone turned up once. The CDR3 DNA reads TGCGCCAGCAGTCCCCCGACAGGGCACTACGAGCAGTACTTC. Its protein is CASSPPTGHYEQYF. V gene TRBV23-1 combines with J gene TRBJ2-7; TRBD1 aligns across 7 bases. TRBV23-1 is known as an ORF, though its function is uncertain. Unmatched junction bases numbered 6, after V lost 4 bases and J lost 3 bases. The CDR3 length is 14 residues.

The chain couples TRBV6-5 to TRBJ1-5; the D gene is possibly TRBD1 (5 bases). With 2 bases removed from V and 6 bases from J, the gap between germline ends came to 8 bases. The CDR3 extends over 13 amino acids. Germline lookup yields CDR1 MNHEY and CDR2 SVGAGI. The CDR3 DNA reads TGTGCCAGCAGTTACGATGGGGCTCAGCCCCAGCATTTT. It translates to CASSYDGAQPQHF.

The chain joins TRBV30 to TRBJ2-2; TRBD2 matches at 11 bases. Losses at the gene ends were 0 bases for V and 6 bases for J; bases not matched to a gene: 6. This CDR3 comprises 16 residues. Germline V gene data show CDR1 as GTSNPN and CDR2 as SVGIG (reference sequence). The CDR3 DNA sequence: TGTGCCTGGAGTGTAGGGCTAGCGGGAGGTCCCGGGGAGCTGTTTTTT. It is translated as CAWSVGLAGGPGELFF.

As concerns this clone: The same CDR3 also results from other DNA sequences found in this sample. The chain carries TRBV20-1 and TRBJ2-7; possible D gene TRBD2, 6 bases. This CDR3 spans 11 amino acids. Per the germline V gene, CDR1 is DFQATT and CDR2 is SNEGSKA (reference sequence). Deletions cut 5 bases from V and 3 bases from J, with 8 bases between. The CDR3 nucleotides are TGCAGTGCTCCGCGGGACTACGAGCAGTACTTC. It specifies CSAPRDYEQYF.

The rearrangement uses TRBV5-1 and TRBJ2-3, with D possibly TRBD1 on 5 matching bases. Germline CDR1 is SGHRS and CDR2 is YFSETQ. The length of the CDR3 is 16 residues. The germline V and J ends were trimmed by 5 bases and 4 bases, with 20 bases remaining between them. The CDR3: CASSSGGRWGPDTQYF. The CDR3, as DNA: TGCGCCAGCAGTTCGGGTGGACGTTGGGGCCCAGATACGCAGTATTTT. Drawing the rest from reference TRBV5-1 and TRBJ2-3, the complete variable domain is KAGVTQTPRYLIKTRGQQVTLSCSPISGHRSVSWYQQTPGQGLQFLFEYFSETQRNKGNFPGRFSGRQFSNSRSEMNVSTLELGDSALYLCASSSGGRWGPDTQYFGPGTRLTVL.

This chain uses TRBV5-1 with TRBJ2-7; 16 bases agree with TRBD2. The trim removed 4 bases at V and 2 bases at J, leaving 6 bases unmatched. Germline V gene lookup returns CDR1 SGHRS and CDR2 YFSETQ. This CDR3 has 17 residues. CDR3 in DNA: TGCGCCAGCAGCCGATGGGGACTAGCGGGAGGGCCCTACGAGCAGTACTTC. This gives the protein CASSRWGLAGGPYEQYF.

J is TRBJ1-2 and V is TRBV14; D perhaps matches TRBD1 (6 bases). This CDR3 comprises 15 residues. V shed 0 bases and J shed 6 bases, with 14 bases lying between them. CDR1 and CDR2 from the germline V gene are SGHDN and FVKESK. The CDR3 DNA reads as TGTGCCAGCAGCCAAGAAGACAGGCCGGGGCATGGCTACACCTTC. It specifies CASSQEDRPGHGYTF.

The rearrangement uses TRBV7-2 and TRBJ2-3; 8 nucleotides line up with TRBD1. CDR3 length equals 15 residues. The germline V gene encodes CDR1 SGHTA and CDR2 FQGNSA. Trimming cost V 5 bases and J 6 bases; bases outside gene matches: 10. DNA for the CDR3: TGTGCCAGCAGCCTAAGCCGGACAGGGTACGATACGCAGTATTTT. As protein: CASSLSRTGYDTQYF.

J is TRBJ1-2 and V is TRBV13, with 7 bases fitting TRBD1. With 5 bases clipped from V and 5 bases from J, the junction kept 14 bases outside the gene matches. There are 16 residues in the CDR3. Per germline, CDR1 PRHDT and CDR2 FYEKMQ (reference sequence). The CDR3 loop is CASSLPGQTVTYGYTF. Here the CDR3 DNA reads TGTGCCAGCAGCCTACCGGGACAGACCGTTACGTATGGCTACACCTTC.

The chain combines TRBV30 with TRBJ1-2, with 8 nucleotides matching TRBD1. V gave up 1 base and J gave up 3 bases; unmatched junction bases: 13. CDR3 length: 17 amino acids. Germline assignment: CDR1 GTSNPN and CDR2 SVGIG (reference sequence). CDR3 protein: CAWSGGQGAPGYYGYTF. In nucleotides, the CDR3 is TGTGCCTGGAGTGGTGGGCAGGGGGCGCCGGGCTACTATGGCTACACCTTC.

The rearrangement links TRBV9 to TRBJ2-2; D unclear. The CDR3 is 13 amino acids. Germline-derived CDR1 and CDR2 are SGDLS and YYNGEE. V gave up 0 bases and J gave up 5 bases, with 5 bases separating them. In DNA, the CDR3 is TGTGCCAGCAGCGTAGACACGACCGGGGAGCTGTTTTTT. It specifies CASSVDTTGELFF.

This clone was counted only a few times. The gene calls are TRBV4-1 and TRBJ2-7; 8 bases agree with TRBD2. The CDR3 length is 15 residues. V shed 1 base and J 2 bases; nucleotides not matched to a gene: 4. CDR1 is MGHRA, CDR2 YSYEKL, per germline. The CDR3 reads CASSQATGGPYEQYF. The CDR3 DNA sequence: TGCGCCAGCAGCCAAGCCACGGGAGGGCCCTACGAGCAGTACTTC.

This clone showed up just once. This chain links TRBV29-1 with TRBJ2-3; D is unclear. The germline gives CDR1 SQVTM, CDR2 ANQGSEA. Trimming shortened V by 7 bases and J by 0 bases, and 14 bases separated the two germline ends. This CDR3 is built from 14 residues. The CDR3 loop is CSGKTVTSTDTQYF. The CDR3 nucleotides are TGCAGCGGAAAGACTGTAACTAGCACAGATACGCAGTATTTT.

The chain joins TRBV28 to TRBJ2-2; 11 bases are a match to TRBD1. V was clipped by 4 bases and J by 6 bases; unmatched bases: 10. Germline V lookup: CDR1 MDHEN, CDR2 SYDVKM. The CDR3 loop spans 17 amino acids. The CDR3 DNA follows: TGTGCCAGCAGTTCCATCGGGACAGGGGGTGGGTCCGGGGAGCTGTTTTTT. This sequence encodes CASSSIGTGGGSGELFF.

The chain carries TRBV6-5 and TRBJ1-2, with 9 bases matching TRBD1. The CDR3 length is 12 residues. The ends lost 6 bases at V and 8 bases at J; junction bases unmatched: 4. Germline V gives CDR1 MNHEY, CDR2 SVGAGI. DNA of the CDR3: TGTGCCAGCAGCTTCGACAGGGGGGGCTACACCTTC. It codes for CASSFDRGGYTF.

The V gene is TRBV29-1, the J gene TRBJ2-3; 13 nucleotides align to TRBD2. V was pared by 3 bases and J by 3 bases, with 6 bases of the junction left unmatched. The length of the CDR3 is 16 residues. Per the germline V gene, CDR1 is SQVTM and CDR2 is ANQGSEA. The CDR3, as DNA: TGCAGCGTTGAGGGACTAGCGGGAATTGGGACAGATACGCAGTATTTT. Translation: CSVEGLAGIGTDTQYF.

As concerns this clone: The junction departs from germline at one end; a sequencing error may be responsible. The chain is built from TRBV7-9 and TRBJ2-7; unclear D gene. The V gene's germline CDR1 is SEHNR and CDR2 FQNEAQ (reference sequence). The CDR3 runs to 12 residues. The CDR3 DNA is TGTTCCAGCAGCCTCAGTTCCTACGAGCAGTACTTC. Translated: CSSSLSSYEQYF.

The V call is TRBV4-2, the J call TRBJ2-7; 8 bases agree with TRBD1. The V gene end was trimmed by 0 bases and the J gene end by 5 bases; junction bases not matched to a gene: 15. This CDR3 contains 18 residues. Germline lookup yields CDR1 LGHNA and CDR2 YNFKEQ. The CDR3 reads CASSQDRPYDRGSDEQYF. Written as DNA, the CDR3 is TGTGCCAGCAGCCAAGATCGGCCATACGACAGGGGAAGCGACGAGCAGTACTTC.

The chain employs TRBV5-4 and TRBJ1-6; TRBD1 aligns across 7 bases. The CDR3 runs to 16 residues. Trimming removed 0 bases from V and 3 bases from J; junction bases left unmatched: 3. Germline V gives CDR1 SGHNT, CDR2 YYREEE (reference sequence). The CDR3 bases are TGTGCCAGCAGCTTGGAACCAGGGGGCTATAATTCACCCCTCCACTTT. Translation: CASSLEPGGYNSPLHF.

J is TRBJ2-1 and V is TRBV7-8; 9 nucleotides agree with TRBD2. CDR3 length: 13 residues. Germline CDR1 SGHVS, CDR2 FQNEAQ. The trim removed 1 base at V and 8 bases at J, leaving 0 bases unmatched. As DNA, the CDR3 is TGTGCCAGCAGCTTAGGACTAGCGGATGAGCAGTTCTTC. Protein sequence: CASSLGLADEQFF.

The chain is built from TRBV28 and TRBJ2-2; 8 positions agree with TRBD1. The V segment lost 5 bases and the J segment 5 bases; nucleotides outside the gene matches: 7. The CDR3 loop spans 15 amino acids. Germline values: CDR1 MDHEN, CDR2 SYDVKM. This CDR3 reads CASSTQGAPTGELFF. In DNA form, the CDR3 reads TGTGCCAGCAGTACCCAGGGGGCGCCTACCGGGGAGCTGTTTTTT.

The chain has TRBV5-1 and TRBJ2-3, with TRBD2 identical over 11 bases. Germline values: CDR1 SGHRS, CDR2 YFSETQ. The CDR3 loop spans 15 amino acids. V shed 5 bases and J 6 bases; nucleotides not matched to a gene: 8. CDR3 loop: CASSISGRAMDTQYF. DNA for the CDR3: TGCGCCAGCAGTATTAGCGGGAGGGCCATGGATACGCAGTATTTT. The variable domain in full, with the rest retrieved from reference TRBV5-1 and TRBJ2-3, is KAGVTQTPRYLIKTRGQQVTLSCSPISGHRSVSWYQQTPGQGLQFLFEYFSETQRNKGNFPGRFSGRQFSNSRSEMNVSTLELGDSALYLCASSISGRAMDTQYFGPGTRLTVL.

The chain combines TRBV5-1 with TRBJ2-1; tentatively, D is TRBD2 (6 bases). The CDR3 runs to 18 residues. V dropped 0 bases and J dropped 3 bases, with 19 bases sitting between them. Germline V gene lookup returns CDR1 SGHRS and CDR2 YFSETQ. The CDR3 sequence is CASSLGPEGTTRYNEQFF. The CDR3 DNA is TGCGCCAGCAGCTTGGGCCCGGAGGGGACGACGCGCTACAATGAGCAGTTCTTC.